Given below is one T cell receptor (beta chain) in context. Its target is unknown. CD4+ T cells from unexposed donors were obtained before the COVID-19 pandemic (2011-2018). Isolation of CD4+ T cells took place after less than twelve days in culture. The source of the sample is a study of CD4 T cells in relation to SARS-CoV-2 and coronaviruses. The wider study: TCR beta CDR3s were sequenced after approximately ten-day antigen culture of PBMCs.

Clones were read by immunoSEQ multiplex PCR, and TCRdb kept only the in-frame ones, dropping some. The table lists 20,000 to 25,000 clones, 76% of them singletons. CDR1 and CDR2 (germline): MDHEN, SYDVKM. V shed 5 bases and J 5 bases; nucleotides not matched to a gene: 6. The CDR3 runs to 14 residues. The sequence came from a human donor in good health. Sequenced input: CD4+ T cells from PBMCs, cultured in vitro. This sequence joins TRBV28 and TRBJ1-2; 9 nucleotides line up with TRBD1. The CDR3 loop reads CASSGTGINYGYTF. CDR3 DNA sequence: TGTGCCAGCAGTGGGACAGGGATCAATTATGGCTACACCTTC.